These T cell receptor beta chains were read from a single sample in a study of cytomegalovirus exposure and HLA in healthy donors. The method was immunoSEQ multiplex PCR; TCRdb's version includes in-frame clones alone and lacks a portion of them. Of approximately 130,000 clones in the sample, 60% to 85% were seen once. Sequenced material: PBMCs. These receptors all come from a female donor in good health and CMV-seropositive. Each CDR3 is given with its conserved first and last residue. D genes are given only for firm matches. Rows may omit the clone size; those that give it use once, few, many or a size class.

d_gene	len	abundance	j_gene	v_gene	CDR3nt	CDR3aa
.	15	once	TRBJ1-1	TRBV2	TGTGCCAGCAGGGCCCTCGTCCGGGGAAACACTGAAGCTTTCTTT	CASRALVRGNTEAFF
TRBD1	15	few	TRBJ1-1	TRBV5-1	TGCGCCAGCAGCGGGACAGGGGGCGCGGACACTGAAGCTTTCTTT	CASSGTGGADTEAFF
TRBD1	15	.	TRBJ2-2	TRBV9	TGTGCCAGCAGCCCAGGGGGCGCGAACACCGGGGAGCTGTTTTTT	CASSPGGANTGELFF
.	12	.	TRBJ1-1	TRBV6-6	TGTGCCAGCACCCGACAGAACACTGAAGCTTTCTTT	CASTRQNTEAFF
.	13	.	TRBJ1-1	TRBV29-1	TGCAGCGCTAGGGGACACTCGAACACTGAAGCTTTCTTT	CSARGHSNTEAFF
TRBD1	15	once	TRBJ2-7	TRBV28	TGTGCCAGCAGCCAGTGGGGGACAGGGGTAGTCGAGCAGTACTTC	CASSQWGTGVVEQYF
TRBD1	14	.	TRBJ2-5	TRBV25-1	TGTGCCAGCAGTGAACTGGGACAGCAAGAGACCCAGTACTTC	CASSELGQQETQYF
TRBD1	14	.	TRBJ1-5	TRBV30	TGTGCCTGGAATCCAGGGGGCGCAAATCAGCCCCAGCATTTT	CAWNPGGANQPQHF
TRBD1	15	once	TRBJ1-3	TRBV19	TGTGCCAGTAGCAGGGGGTACCTCTCGGGAAACACCATATATTTT	CASSRGYLSGNTIYF
TRBD2	20	.	TRBJ2-3	TRBV6-1	TGTGCCAGCAGTGAGGGGGTTAAGAGTACTAGCGGGGGTGTCACAGATACGCAGTATTTT	CASSEGVKSTSGGVTDTQYF
.	13	few	TRBJ2-1	TRBV5-1	TGCGCCAGCAGCTTGAGCTTTCTTAATGAGCAGTTCTTC	CASSLSFLNEQFF
.	13	.	TRBJ2-3	TRBV5-1	TGCGCCAGCTCACAGGGAGGCACAGATACGCAGTATTTT	CASSQGGTDTQYF
TRBD2	16	.	TRBJ2-5	TRBV30	TGTGCCTGGAGTGTACCGGCTAGCGGGAGCCAAGAGACCCAGTACTTC	CAWSVPASGSQETQYF
.	14	.	TRBJ1-1	TRBV7-3	TGTGCCAGCAGCTTAACCTCGGGTGGCACTGAAGCTTTCTTT	CASSLTSGGTEAFF
TRBD1	16	.	TRBJ1-2	TRBV23-1	TGCGCCAGCAGTCAATCCCCAGCAGGGGGCGTGGAGGGCTACACCTTC	CASSQSPAGGVEGYTF
TRBD2	15	.	TRBJ2-1	TRBV9	TGTGCCAGCAGTAGGACGGGAGGACTTAACAATGAGCAGTTCTTC	CASSRTGGLNNEQFF
TRBD1	14	.	TRBJ1-3	TRBV2	TGTGCCAGCAGGCGACAGGGGGCTGAAAACACCATATATTTT	CASRRQGAENTIYF
TRBD1	15	.	TRBJ2-3	TRBV7-2	TGTGCCAGCAGCCCCCGACAGGGGTTCACAGATACGCAGTATTTT	CASSPRQGFTDTQYF
.	14	.	TRBJ1-5	TRBV27	TGTGCCAGCAGTCACAGGGAAGGGAATCAGCCCCAGCATTTT	CASSHREGNQPQHF
.	14	.	TRBJ2-7	TRBV5-1	TGCGCCAGCAGCCCCGGGTCAACCTCCTACGAGCAGTACTTC	CASSPGSTSYEQYF
.	14	.	TRBJ2-3	TRBV7-6	TGTGCCAGCAGCTTTCTCAGCGTCGGAGATACGCAGTATTTT	CASSFLSVGDTQYF
.	14	.	TRBJ2-7	TRBV7-9	TGTGCCAGCAGCTTATCTTCCTCCGCCTACGAGCAGTACTTC	CASSLSSSAYEQYF
TRBD2	15	few	TRBJ2-7	TRBV4-2	TGTGCCAGCAGCCACGGACTAGCGGACCCCTACGAGCAGTACTTC	CASSHGLADPYEQYF
TRBD1	14	.	TRBJ1-1	TRBV2	TGTGCCAGCAGTGAGTGGACAGGGGGGAGTGAAGCTTTCTTT	CASSEWTGGSEAFF
.	15	.	TRBJ2-2	TRBV19	TGTGCCAGTAGTATTAGAGGGCGCGGCACCGGGGAGCTGTTTTTT	CASSIRGRGTGELFF
.	12	.	TRBJ1-5	TRBV28	TGTGCCAGCAGGCGGACAAATCAGCCCCAGCATTTT	CASRRTNQPQHF
TRBD1	12	once	TRBJ1-2	TRBV18	TGTGCCAGCTCACCGGGACAGGGAGGCTACACCTTC	CASSPGQGGYTF
TRBD1	13	.	TRBJ2-1	TRBV15	TGTGCCACGTCCGACAGGGATCCAATGAGCAAGTTCTTC	CATSDRDPMSKFF
.	15	.	TRBJ2-7	TRBV5-5	TGTGCCAGCAGTCCCAACAGCTTATCCTCCTACGAGCAGTACTTC	CASSPNSLSSYEQYF
TRBD1	15	once	TRBJ1-2	TRBV27	TGTGCCAGCAGACGGGCTGGACAGGGGCGCCATGGCTACACCTTC	CASRRAGQGRHGYTF
TRBD1	15	.	TRBJ2-3	TRBV5-4	TGTGCCAGCAGCGAGGGACAGCGATTCACAGATACGCAGTATTTT	CASSEGQRFTDTQYF
TRBD2	15	few	TRBJ2-1	TRBV9	TGTGCCAGCAGCGAAAGCGGGGACTCCTACAATGAGCAGTTCTTC	CASSESGDSYNEQFF
.	14	.	TRBJ1-5	TRBV6-5	TGTGCCAGCAGTTCTGGGGAGGGCAATCAGCCCCAGCATTTT	CASSSGEGNQPQHF
TRBD2	14	.	TRBJ2-7	TRBV11-2	TGTGCCAGCAAACAAGGCGGGGGTAGCGACGAGCAGTACTTC	CASKQGGGSDEQYF
.	12	once	TRBJ1-4	TRBV29-1	TGCAGCGCCCGGGACAATAATGAAAAACTGTTTTTT	CSARDNNEKLFF
TRBD1	16	.	TRBJ2-2	TRBV7-9	TGTGCCAGCAGCTTTGGCAGGGGGCAGAACACCGGGGAGCTGTTTTTT	CASSFGRGQNTGELFF
.	14	once	TRBJ1-5	TRBV6-5	TGTGCCAGCGGAGAGGGTCGAGTGTCTCAGCCCCAGCATTTT	CASGEGRVSQPQHF
TRBD2	21	.	TRBJ2-1	TRBV5-1	TGCGCCAGCAGCTTGGCCATCGGGACTAGCGGGGGTTCAAGACCGCGAAATGAGCAGTTCTTC	CASSLAIGTSGGSRPRNEQFF
.	14	.	TRBJ1-2	TRBV6-1	TGTGCCAGCAGCGTACCGGGTAAAAACTATGGCTACACCTTC	CASSVPGKNYGYTF
.	13	.	TRBJ1-1	TRBV7-9	TGTGCCAGCAGCCGGCCAGGCAACACTGAAGCTTTCTTT	CASSRPGNTEAFF
.	14	once	TRBJ1-1	TRBV6-5	TGTGCCAGCAGTTACGCGGGTCTTAGGGCTGAAGCTTTCTTT	CASSYAGLRAEAFF
.	14	.	TRBJ2-2	TRBV7-9	TGTGCCAGCAGCTTAGGGGCAGACACCGGGGAGCTGTTTTTT	CASSLGADTGELFF